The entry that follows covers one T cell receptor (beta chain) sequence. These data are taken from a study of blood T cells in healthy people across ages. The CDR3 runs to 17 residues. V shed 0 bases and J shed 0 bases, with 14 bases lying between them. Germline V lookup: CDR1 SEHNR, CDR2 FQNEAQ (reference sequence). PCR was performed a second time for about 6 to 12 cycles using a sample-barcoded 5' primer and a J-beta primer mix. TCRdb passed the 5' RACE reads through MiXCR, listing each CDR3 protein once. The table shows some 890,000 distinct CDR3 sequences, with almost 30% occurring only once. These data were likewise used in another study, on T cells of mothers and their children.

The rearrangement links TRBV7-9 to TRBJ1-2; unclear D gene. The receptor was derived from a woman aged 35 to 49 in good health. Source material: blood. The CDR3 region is CASSLANRPASNYGYTF. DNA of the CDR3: TGTGCCAGCAGCTTAGCAAACCGGCCAGCATCTAACTATGGCTACACCTTC.